These 18 T cell receptor beta chains originate from one sample sequenced in a study of control samples from healthy donors and cancer patients. Profiling relied on immunoSEQ multiplex PCR, and the TCRdb table lists in-frame clones only, not all of them. This sample yields tens of thousands of clones, of which 75% to 90% are seen a single time; more than 5.5% belongs to the top ten. Material for sequencing was blood. These receptors all come from a man aged 50-59 years in good health.

The chain combines TRBV5-1 with TRBJ1-1; D is uncertain. V shed 2 bases and J shed 1 base, with 9 bases lying between them. Germline values: CDR1 SGHRS, CDR2 YFSETQ. This CDR3 has 14 residues. The CDR3 loop is CASSFSTGNTEAFF. As DNA, the CDR3 is TGCGCCAGCAGCTTTTCGACTGGGAACACTGAAGCTTTCTTT. The whole variable domain, filled in from reference TRBV5-1 and TRBJ1-1, reads KAGVTQTPRYLIKTRGQQVTLSCSPISGHRSVSWYQQTPGQGLQFLFEYFSETQRNKGNFPGRFSGRQFSNSRSEMNVSTLELGDSALYLCASSFSTGNTEAFFGQGTRLTVV.

V is TRBV6-5 and J is TRBJ1-1; weak D call: TRBD1 (5 bases). Germline V gene data show CDR1 as MNHEY and CDR2 as SVGAGI. Trimming took 6 bases from V and 3 from J, leaving 11 bases between them. CDR3 length equals 13 residues. The CDR3 spells CASRTMGDTEAFF. CDR3 DNA: TGTGCCAGCAGGACAATGGGGGACACTGAAGCTTTCTTT.

The V call is TRBV6-2 or TRBV6-3, the J call TRBJ1-1; perhaps TRBD1 as D (5 bases). Deletions cut 5 bases from V and 1 base from J, with 8 bases between. The length of the CDR3 is 13 residues. Germline values: CDR1 MNHEY, CDR2 SVGEGT. CDR3 amino acids: CASSRDRNTEAFF. Here the CDR3 DNA reads TGTGCCAGCAGTCGCGACAGGAACACTGAAGCTTTCTTT.

This clone was seen only once. This chain uses TRBV7-2 with TRBJ2-2, with 10 bases that match TRBD1. The junction had 10 bases not matched to a gene; V was cut back by 3 bases and J by 6 bases. This CDR3 comprises 17 residues. The germline CDR1 and CDR2 sequences are SGHTA and FQGNSA. CDR3 in DNA: TGTGCCAGCAGCTTTATCCCCCCCGGGACAGGGGCCGGGGAGCTGTTTTTT. Translating it yields CASSFIPPGTGAGELFF.

In its sample, this clone was seen a few times. The rearrangement links TRBV14 to TRBJ2-3; 8 bases are shared with TRBD2. V trimming: 6 bases; J trimming: 8 bases; junction bases outside the gene matches: 10. Per germline, CDR1 SGHDN and CDR2 FVKESK. This CDR3 comprises 14 residues. The CDR3 here is CASSPLGGAGTQYF. The DNA for the CDR3 is TGTGCCAGCAGTCCCCTCGGGGGGGCCGGTACGCAGTATTTT.

V gene TRBV5-6 combines with J gene TRBJ2-5, with 12 bases matching TRBD1. With 2 bases clipped from V and 7 bases from J, the junction kept 18 bases outside the gene matches. This CDR3 region has 19 residues. CDR1 and CDR2 from the germline V gene are SGHDT and YYEEEE. The chain's CDR3 is CASSLSISLGQGALRTQYF. The DNA for the CDR3 is TGTGCCAGCAGCTTATCTATATCCCTGGGACAGGGGGCTCTTCGGACCCAGTACTTC.

The chain carries TRBV10-1 and TRBJ1-5; D gene ambiguous. This CDR3 has 13 residues. CDR1 and CDR2 (germline): WNHNN, SYGVQD (reference sequence). Trimming took 3 bases from V and 8 from J, leaving 11 bases between them. CDR3 sequence reads: CASSDTLGKPQHF. The CDR3 DNA follows: TGCGCCAGCAGTGATACCCTTGGAAAGCCCCAGCATTTT.

V and J are TRBV7-3 and TRBJ1-5; D is possibly TRBD1 (5 bases). Germline CDR1 reads SGHTA; CDR2 reads FQGTGA. This CDR3 spans 17 amino acids. V was shortened by 2 bases and J by 5 bases, with 19 bases between the two germline ends. In DNA, the CDR3 is TGTGCCAGCAGCTTAGGGCAGGGCAACCAATTCCATCAGCCCCAGCATTTT. Amino acids: CASSLGQGNQFHQPQHF.

The chain uses TRBV28 and TRBJ1-5, with 9 bases identical to TRBD1. The CDR3 loop spans 14 amino acids. Germline CDR1 and CDR2: MDHEN and SYDVKM. Unmatched junction bases numbered 4, after V lost 5 bases and J lost 5 bases. CDR3 bases: TGTGCCAGCAGTCCGGGACAGGGTGATCAGCCCCAGCATTTT. Protein: CASSPGQGDQPQHF. Full variable domain (remainder filled in from reference TRBV28 and TRBJ1-5): DVKVTQSSRYLVKRTGEKVFLECVQDMDHENMFWYRQDPGLGLRLIYFSYDVKMKEKGDIPEGYSVSREKKERFSLILESASTNQTSMYLCASSPGQGDQPQHFGDGTRLSIL.

This sequence joins TRBV29-1 and TRBJ1-5, with D uncertain. Germline V lookup: CDR1 SQVTM, CDR2 ANQGSEA. The CDR3 length is 11 residues. V was cut by 7 bases and J by 9 bases, with 13 bases left in between. CDR3 region: CSAGDFGPQHF. In DNA form, the CDR3 reads TGCAGCGCTGGCGATTTTGGGCCCCAGCATTTT. Complete variable domain (other parts from reference TRBV29-1 and TRBJ1-5): SAVISQKPSRDICQRGTSLTIQCQVDSQVTMMFWYRQQPGQSLTLIATANQGSEATYESGFVIDKFPISRPNLTFSTLTVSNMSPEDSSIYLCSAGDFGPQHFGDGTRLSIL.

The rearrangement links TRBV5-1 to TRBJ1-5; 7 nucleotides agree with TRBD1. Germline trimming cut 4 bases from V and 6 bases from J; bases unmatched to any gene: 10. The CDR3 has 15 residues. Germline V gene lookup returns CDR1 SGHRS and CDR2 YFSETQ. DNA of the CDR3: TGCGCCAGCAGCGTCACGACAGGGTCGTCTCAGCCCCAGCATTTT. Its protein is CASSVTTGSSQPQHF.

The chain recombines TRBV19 with TRBJ1-5, with a possible D match to TRBD1 (5 bases). The CDR3 spans 16 residues. Germline CDR1 and CDR2: LNHDA and SQIVND (reference sequence). Trimming removed 7 bases from V and 2 bases from J, with 18 bases in between. CDR3 sequence (DNA): TGTGCCAGTACCGTCATCGGGGGGACCGGCAATCAGCCCCAGCATTTT. As protein: CASTVIGGTGNQPQHF.

This sequence joins TRBV3-1 (or the pseudogene TRBV3-2) and TRBJ1-2; 7 nucleotides match TRBD1. The CDR3 loop spans 14 amino acids. Trimming removed 4 bases from V and 13 bases from J; junction bases left unmatched: 15. From germline, CDR1 is LGHDT and CDR2 YNNKEL (reference sequence). The CDR3 spells CASSPRQGPDFSTF. The CDR3 coding sequence is TGTGCCAGCAGCCCTCGACAGGGCCCAGACTTCTCCACCTTC.

This clone was found once. The sample carries other DNA sequences with the same CDR3. The chain employs TRBV3-1 (or the pseudogene TRBV3-2) and TRBJ2-7, with D hard to call. This CDR3 contains 12 residues. The V gene's germline CDR1 is LGHDT and CDR2 YNNKEL (reference sequence). V was pared by 1 base and J by 4 bases, with 5 bases between. The CDR3 nucleotides read TGTGCCAGCAGCCAAGTGGGATACGAGCAGTACTTC. Its translation is CASSQVGYEQYF.

V and J are TRBV19 and TRBJ1-2; 9 bases are a match to TRBD1. V was pared by 5 bases and J by 7 bases, with 8 bases of the junction left unmatched. The CDR3 extends over 14 amino acids. The germline V gene has CDR1 LNHDA and CDR2 SQIVND (reference sequence). CDR3 protein: CASSHRGLVSGYTF. The DNA for the CDR3 is TGTGCCAGTAGTCACAGGGGGCTGGTTAGTGGCTACACCTTC.

This clone occurred once. The chain couples TRBV29-1 to TRBJ2-2; unclear D gene. Germline V gene lookup returns CDR1 SQVTM and CDR2 ANQGSEA. V was shortened by 4 bases and J by 4 bases, with 10 bases between the two germline ends. The length of the CDR3 is 13 residues. The CDR3 loop is CSVVPRGTGELFF. CDR3 coding DNA: TGCAGCGTTGTCCCTCGCGGCACCGGGGAGCTGTTTTTT.

This clone was detected only a few times. The V and J genes are TRBV7-8 and TRBJ2-3; 11 nucleotides agree with TRBD2. The CDR3 is 18 residues long. Germline lookup yields CDR1 SGHVS and CDR2 FQNEAQ. J was trimmed by 5 bases and V by 0 bases; bases with no gene match: 10. CDR3 in DNA: TGTGCCAGCAGCTTAGCGGTGTTTAGCGGGGGGGCTGGAGATACGCAGTATTTT. Its translation: CASSLAVFSGGAGDTQYF.

The V gene is TRBV9, the J gene TRBJ2-1, with TRBD2 identical over 11 bases. The V gene end was trimmed by 1 base and the J gene end by 8 bases; junction bases not matched to a gene: 8. The CDR3 contains 16 residues. CDR1 is SGDLS, CDR2 YYNGEE, per germline. The CDR3: CASSVPSTSGVHEQFF. CDR3 DNA sequence: TGTGCCAGCAGCGTACCCTCGACTAGCGGGGTCCATGAGCAGTTCTTC.